The 30 T cell receptor beta chains listed next were all sequenced from one sample in a study of control samples from healthy donors and cancer patients (dated by TCRdb to between 2020 and 2021). The protocol used for the library was the immunoSEQ multiplex PCR assay. The source is immuneACCESS, and TCRdb retained only in-frame sequences with V and J called. Part of the clones is not carried over; for the studies checked, unresolved V genes explain less than half of this, and the remainder is unexplained. This sample is represented by approximately 94,000 clones; over 75% of them were singletons. Roughly 18% of the sample comes from the top ten. The sequenced sample consisted of blood. All receptors derive from a woman between 50 and 59 years old in good health.

J is TRBJ2-3 and V is TRBV30; no reliable D call. V was trimmed by 4 bases and J by 0 bases, leaving 5 bases between them. CDR1 is GTSNPN, CDR2 SVGIG, per germline (reference sequence). This CDR3 comprises 12 residues. The CDR3 DNA reads TGTGCCTGGATCGTAAGCACAGATACGCAGTATTTT. Its protein is CAWIVSTDTQYF.

V gene TRBV5-1 combines with J gene TRBJ2-3; weak D call: TRBD1 (6 bases). This CDR3 is built from 17 residues. V dropped 4 bases and J dropped 0 bases, with 18 bases sitting between them. Germline-derived CDR1 and CDR2 are SGHRS and YFSETQ. In DNA form, the CDR3 reads TGCGCCAGCAGCCCCAGTGGGGGCGAATACAGCACAGATACGCAGTATTTT. Its protein product is CASSPSGGEYSTDTQYF.

The chain uses TRBV7-3 and TRBJ1-1; 7 bases are a match to TRBD1. V lost 5 bases, J lost 2 bases, and 2 bases stayed unmatched. Germline CDR1 SGHTA, CDR2 FQGTGA. The length of the CDR3 is 13 residues. This chain's CDR3 is CASSPGGNTEAFF. Here the CDR3 DNA reads TGTGCCAGCAGCCCAGGGGGTAACACTGAAGCTTTCTTT. The entire variable domain, with the rest obtained from reference TRBV7-3 and TRBJ1-1, is as follows: GAGVSQTPSNKVTEKGKYVELRCDPISGHTALYWYRQSLGQGPEFLIYFQGTGAADDSGLPNDRFFAVRPEGSVSTLKIQRTERGDSAVYLCASSPGGNTEAFFGQGTRLTVV.

The CDR3, as DNA: TGCAGTGCTAAGTCGCCCAATGAGCAGTTCTTC. This encodes CSAKSPNEQFF. The chain is built from TRBV20-1 and TRBJ2-1; D is unresolved. Per the germline V gene, CDR1 is DFQATT and CDR2 is SNEGSKA (reference sequence). With 4 bases removed from V and 6 bases from J, the gap between germline ends came to 7 bases. The CDR3 is 11 residues long.

V is TRBV6-5 and J is TRBJ2-3; D possibly matches TRBD1 or TRBD2 (6 bases each). The V end was cut by 0 bases, the J end by 4 bases, with 11 bases between. The CDR3 is 15 amino acids. Germline V gene sequence: CDR1 MNHEY, CDR2 SVGAGI. DNA for the CDR3: TGTGCCAGCAGTTACTCACGGGGGCGCCCAGATACGCAGTATTTT. This translates into CASSYSRGRPDTQYF.

The chain couples TRBV11-2 to TRBJ2-7; no reliable D call. CDR1 is SGHAT, CDR2 FQNNGV, per germline. V was cut by 3 bases and J by 6 bases, with 9 bases left in between. This CDR3 spans 12 amino acids. CDR3 in DNA: TGTGCCAGCAGCTTCATGGGGTTCGAGCAGTACTTC. This encodes CASSFMGFEQYF. Full variable domain (remainder filled in from reference TRBV11-2 and TRBJ2-7): EAGVAQSPRYKIIEKRQSVAFWCNPISGHATLYWYQQILGQGPKLLIQFQNNGVVDDSQLPKDRFSAERLKGVDSTLKIQPAKLEDSAVYLCASSFMGFEQYFGPGTRLTVT.

The chain joins TRBV6-2 or TRBV6-3 to TRBJ1-5; D remains ambiguous. The CDR3 runs 16 residues. Germline V gives CDR1 MNHEY, CDR2 SVGEGT. The V end lost 2 bases, the J end lost 0 bases, and 11 bases lay between the germline ends. CDR3 in DNA: TGTGCCAGCAGTTACCCGACCCCGTCTAGCAATCAGCCCCAGCATTTT. It translates to CASSYPTPSSNQPQHF.

The rearrangement uses TRBV13 and TRBJ2-3; D gene ambiguous. This CDR3 has 12 amino acids. V lost 4 bases and J lost 3, with 5 bases in between. Germline V gene sequence: CDR1 PRHDT, CDR2 FYEKMQ (reference sequence). CDR3 nucleotides: TGTGCCAGCAGCTCTGGAACAGATACGCAGTATTTT. It is translated as CASSSGTDTQYF.

V gene TRBV5-5 combines with J gene TRBJ2-1; D gene uncertain. The CDR3 runs 12 residues. The germline gives CDR1 SGHKS, CDR2 YYEKEE (reference sequence). Trimming left V 4 bases short and J 10 bases short, with 12 bases between. The CDR3, as DNA: TGTGCCAGCAGCCAAAATTCAGGAGAGCAGTTCTTC. Translated: CASSQNSGEQFF.

This clone was seen only a few times. J is TRBJ1-1 and V is TRBV7-3; D remains unclear. Looked up from germline, CDR1 is SGHTA and CDR2 is FQGTGA. This CDR3 has 13 residues. V lost 2 bases and J lost 1, with 5 bases in between. The CDR3 nucleotides read TGTGCCAGCAGCTTAGGCTCGAACACTGAAGCTTTCTTT. Amino acids: CASSLGSNTEAFF.

This clone was seen more than once but under ten times. The chain combines TRBV7-2 with TRBJ2-7, with TRBD1 as a possible D gene (6 bases). V lost 5 bases and J lost 6, with 14 bases in between. The length of the CDR3 is 13 residues. The germline V gene encodes CDR1 SGHTA and CDR2 FQGNSA. The DNA for the CDR3 is TGTGCCAGCAGCCCCGGGGTAGGGGGCGAGCAGTACGTC. Its translation: CASSPGVGGEQYV.

V and J are TRBV14 and TRBJ2-3; TRBD2 agrees at 8 bases. Germline V gene data show CDR1 as SGHDN and CDR2 as FVKESK. The CDR3 covers 17 residues. The J segment lost 6 bases and the V segment lost 4 bases, leaving 15 bases of the junction unmatched. The CDR3 sequence: CASSPEWGAGEGDTQYF. The DNA of the CDR3 is TGTGCCAGCAGCCCTGAGTGGGGAGCGGGAGAAGGGGATACGCAGTATTTT.

CDR3 sequence (DNA): TGTGCCAGCAGCGCCTCCGGGCTAGCATCCAATGAGCAGTTCTTC. This codes for CASSASGLASNEQFF. The V and J genes are TRBV7-3 and TRBJ2-1; possibly TRBD2 for D (5 bases). Germline loops: CDR1 SGHTA, CDR2 FQGTGA. V lost 5 bases, J lost 6 bases, and 17 bases lay in between. The CDR3 contains 15 residues.

This clone has only a few counts. The chain joins TRBV7-9 to TRBJ2-5, with a possible D match to TRBD2 (5 bases). Germline V gene sequence: CDR1 SEHNR, CDR2 FQNEAQ (reference sequence). The CDR3 has 15 residues. V shed 3 bases and J shed 5 bases, with 16 bases lying between them. CDR3 sequence (DNA): TGTGCCAGCAGCTTGATTGTGGGAGTGAAGGAGACCCAGTACTTC. It specifies CASSLIVGVKETQYF.

Ten or more counts support this clone. This CDR3 is also generated by other DNA sequences in the sample. The DNA of the CDR3 is TGTGCCAGCAGTTACTTTGGCTATGGCTACACCTTC. Encoded protein: CASSYFGYGYTF. The rearrangement uses TRBV6-5 and TRBJ1-2; D unresolved. Germline V gene lookup returns CDR1 MNHEY and CDR2 SVGAGI. The V end lost 1 base, the J end lost 4 bases, and 4 bases lay between the germline ends. The CDR3 totals 12 residues.

The J gene is TRBJ1-1, the V gene TRBV5-1, with D perhaps matching TRBD1 (6 bases). This CDR3 has 14 residues. Germline loops: CDR1 SGHRS, CDR2 YFSETQ. Deletions cut 7 bases from V and 0 bases from J, with 13 bases between. The CDR3 DNA reads as TGCGCCAGCGAGGGGGGCGGTCTGAACACTGAAGCTTTCTTT. Residues: CASEGGGLNTEAFF. The variable domain in full, with the rest retrieved from reference TRBV5-1 and TRBJ1-1, is KAGVTQTPRYLIKTRGQQVTLSCSPISGHRSVSWYQQTPGQGLQFLFEYFSETQRNKGNFPGRFSGRQFSNSRSEMNVSTLELGDSALYLCASEGGGLNTEAFFGQGTRLTVV.

The chain uses TRBV25-1 and TRBJ1-4; a weak D match, TRBD1 (5 bases). Trimming removed 5 bases at V and 3 bases at J, with 13 bases between. Germline CDR1 is MGHDK and CDR2 is SYGVNS. The CDR3 covers 15 residues. CDR3 in DNA: TGTGCCAGCAGTTACAGTAGGGGTTCTAATGAAAAACTGTTTTTT. This sequence encodes CASSYSRGSNEKLFF.

This clone was seen only once. The rearrangement joins TRBV6-4 to TRBJ2-3; TRBD2 aligns across 7 bases. Germline V lookup: CDR1 MRHNA, CDR2 SNTAGT. Germline trimming cut 5 bases from V and 3 bases from J; bases unmatched to any gene: 14. There are 17 residues in the CDR3. CDR3 nucleotides: TGTGCCAGCAGTTTGTATCCATTGGGGGGGTCGACAGATACGCAGTATTTT. Translated: CASSLYPLGGSTDTQYF.

This rearrangement joins TRBV30 to TRBJ1-5; D uncertain. Germline CDR1 is GTSNPN and CDR2 is SVGIG (reference sequence). CDR3 size: 14 residues. Trimming removed 2 bases from V and 1 base from J, with 9 bases in between. The CDR3 is CAWSIPGSNQPQHF. CDR3 DNA: TGTGCCTGGAGTATTCCCGGGAGCAATCAGCCCCAGCATTTT.

The rearrangement joins TRBV19 to TRBJ2-5, with D tentatively TRBD2 (5 bases). The CDR3 loop spans 15 amino acids. The germline V and J ends were trimmed by 7 bases and 1 base, with 16 bases remaining between them. The germline V gene has CDR1 LNHDA and CDR2 SQIVND (reference sequence). The CDR3 loop is CASTTPGKGQETQYF. CDR3 in DNA: TGTGCCAGTACCACGCCGGGGAAAGGCCAAGAGACCCAGTACTTC.

The chain links TRBV24-1 to TRBJ2-2; D uncertain. Per germline, CDR1 KGHDR and CDR2 SFDVKD. Trimming took 4 bases from V and 4 from J, leaving 3 bases between them. The CDR3 runs 12 residues. CDR3 in amino acids: CATSDLTGELFF. CDR3 in DNA: TGTGCCACCAGTGACCTCACCGGGGAGCTGTTTTTT.

This clone was picked up one time. The chain combines TRBV5-1 with TRBJ2-3; D tentatively reads TRBD1 or TRBD2 (5 bases each). Trimming removed 3 bases at V and 5 bases at J, with 13 bases between. Looked up from germline, CDR1 is SGHRS and CDR2 is YFSETQ. The CDR3 runs 14 residues. CDR3: CASSSVPGRDTQYF. As DNA, the CDR3 is TGCGCCAGCAGCTCTGTTCCGGGGCGAGATACGCAGTATTTT. Drawing the rest from reference TRBV5-1 and TRBJ2-3, the complete variable domain is KAGVTQTPRYLIKTRGQQVTLSCSPISGHRSVSWYQQTPGQGLQFLFEYFSETQRNKGNFPGRFSGRQFSNSRSEMNVSTLELGDSALYLCASSSVPGRDTQYFGPGTRLTVL.

The rearrangement uses TRBV7-9 and TRBJ2-7; D is perhaps TRBD1 or TRBD2 (6 bases each). V lost 6 bases to trimming and J lost 5 bases, with 14 bases between them. The CDR3 spans 13 residues. Per germline, CDR1 SEHNR and CDR2 FQNEAQ (reference sequence). This CDR3 reads CASSGGRRNEQYF. The CDR3 coding sequence is TGTGCCAGCAGTGGGGGGCGCAGAAACGAGCAGTACTTC.

The chain is built from TRBV5-5 and TRBJ2-7; unclear D gene. CDR1 is SGHKS, CDR2 YYEKEE, per germline (reference sequence). The CDR3 runs to 14 residues. With 3 bases removed from V and 4 bases from J, the gap between germline ends came to 14 bases. The CDR3 nucleotides read TGTGCCAGCAGCTGGGTGGGATCGACTTACGAGCAGTACGTC. It specifies CASSWVGSTYEQYV.

V is TRBV6-4 and J is TRBJ2-2; D might be TRBD2 (5 bases). V lost 9 bases to trimming and J lost 0 bases, with 11 bases between them. CDR1 and CDR2 from the germline V gene are MRHNA and SNTAGT. The CDR3 is 14 residues long. The CDR3 loop is CASSPGSNTGELFF. The CDR3 DNA reads TGTGCCAGTTCCCCGGGATCGAACACCGGGGAGCTGTTTTTT.

The V call is TRBV3-1 (or the pseudogene TRBV3-2), the J call TRBJ2-7; D gene uncertain. The CDR3 runs to 14 residues. With 4 bases removed from V and 4 bases from J, the gap between germline ends came to 14 bases. CDR1 and CDR2 from the germline V gene are LGHDT and YNNKEL (reference sequence). The CDR3 is CASSLPQAPYEQYF. Here the CDR3 DNA reads TGTGCCAGCAGCCTTCCGCAAGCCCCGTACGAGCAGTACTTC.

V and J are TRBV27 and TRBJ2-1, with D perhaps matching TRBD1 (6 bases). The V end lost 0 bases, the J end lost 1 base, and 13 bases lay between the germline ends. The CDR3 is 17 residues long. Germline V gives CDR1 MNHEY, CDR2 SMNVEV (reference sequence). CDR3 nucleotide sequence: TGTGCCAGCAGTTTATCTATGCCAGGGGTTTCCTACAATGAGCAGTTCTTC. Translated: CASSLSMPGVSYNEQFF.

This clone was detected once. V gene TRBV7-2 combines with J gene TRBJ1-4, with 7 nucleotides matching TRBD1. Trimming at V came to 5 bases and at J to 5 bases, leaving 5 bases not matched to a gene. The CDR3 runs 14 residues. Germline loops: CDR1 SGHTA, CDR2 FQGNSA. The CDR3 reads CASSASGGNEKLFF. The CDR3 DNA follows: TGTGCCAGCAGCGCCTCAGGGGGGAATGAAAAACTGTTTTTT.

The gene calls are TRBV4-1 and TRBJ1-1, with a weak D call TRBD1 (6 bases). Trimming cost V 0 bases and J 5 bases, with 16 bases left between them. Germline CDR1 is MGHRA and CDR2 is YSYEKL. This CDR3 comprises 16 residues. The CDR3 sequence: CASSQEKVGTKTEAFF. CDR3 nucleotides: TGCGCCAGCAGCCAAGAAAAAGTTGGGACAAAGACTGAAGCTTTCTTT.

V gene TRBV27 combines with J gene TRBJ2-1, with 7 positions matching TRBD1. The CDR3 is made up of 14 amino acids. Germline V gives CDR1 MNHEY, CDR2 SMNVEV (reference sequence). The ends lost 6 bases at V and 6 bases at J; junction bases unmatched: 8. The CDR3 DNA follows: TGTGCCAGCAGCCTGGCAACAGGGGTCAATGAGCAGTTCTTC. Translation: CASSLATGVNEQFF.